The text below deals with one T cell receptor (beta chain). V lost 3 bases and J lost 9, with 18 bases in between. Germline V gene sequence: CDR1 SGDLS, CDR2 YYNGEE. The CDR3 contains 14 residues. This record comes from a study of blood T cell repertoires in COVID-19. As for the study in general: COVID-19 samples from acute and convalescent phases originated in the United States, Italy and Spain. The cDNA or gDNA used as material had been derived from T cells, B-cell-depleted T cells, or PBMCs.

The authors' processing: Amplification of reference gene primers provided the estimated nucleated cell counts. Measured with immunoSEQ multiplex PCR; TCRdb has only the in-frame clones, and not every one. That table is the source of V, J and clone size, and D and trimming were worked out from the DNA. This table holds about 44,000 clones, around 87% found once. The sample comprised peripheral blood. This clonotype was obtained from a woman of 80 years or more in a cohort sampled during active or convalescent COVID-19. The chain has TRBV9 and TRBJ2-5; D perhaps matches TRBD1 (6 bases). This CDR3 is CASSDRQDLGSQYF. The CDR3 bases are TGTGCCAGCAGCGATAGACAGGACCTGGGGTCCCAGTACTTC.